This T cell receptor beta chain was sequenced for a study of chemoradiotherapy in HPV16-positive cancers. Across the whole study: Functional T-cell assays on a couple of HPV16-positive patients' cells defined candidate HPV-specific clones and common TCR motifs. Points from the study as a whole: Better recurrence-free survival went with HPV-responsive T-cell expansion in HPV16-positive patients. During treatment, candidate HPV-specific clones and E7-related motifs expanded in tumor.

Profiling relied on immunoSEQ multiplex PCR, and the TCRdb table lists in-frame clones only, not all of them. The sample carries over 1,500 clones, roughly 88% recorded once. Trimming took 5 bases from V and 5 from J; bases not matched to a gene: 10. Germline-derived CDR1 and CDR2 are SGHAT and FQNNGV. CDR3 length: 15 amino acids. Notes on this clone: No antigen is known for it.

This TCR was sampled from a human donor with HPV-associated anogenital cancer. Source: tumor tissue, taken from a patient who underwent chemoradiotherapy. V usage is TRBV11-2 and J usage is TRBJ2-5, with TRBD1 identical over 8 bases. CDR3 sequence reads: CASSLGSGGAETQYF. The CDR3 coding sequence is TGTGCCAGCAGCCTCGGTTCAGGGGGCGCGGAGACCCAGTACTTC. The full variable domain, completed using reference TRBV11-2 and TRBJ2-5, is EAGVAQSPRYKIIEKRQSVAFWCNPISGHATLYWYQQILGQGPKLLIQFQNNGVVDDSQLPKDRFSAERLKGVDSTLKIQPAKLEDSAVYLCASSLGSGGAETQYFGPGTRLLVL.